Sequencing of this T cell receptor (beta chain) was carried out in a study of Graves' ophthalmopathy and Graves' hyperthyroidism. This clonotype was counted many times. Amplifying from RNA transcripts, the study obtained TCR beta CDR3 regions. In the first round, RT-PCR was carried out with HTBI primers, and a multiplex PCR formed the second round. One entry per CDR3 protein results from TCRdb running MiXCR on the multiplex PCR reads. The sample has some 350,000 distinct CDR3 sequences; about a sixth are singletons. The sample taken for sequencing was peripheral blood. This TCR was sampled from an adult woman with stable Graves' hyperthyroidism.

The CDR3 region is CASRARDSEAFF. CDR3 in DNA: TGTGCCAGCAGAGCCAGGGACAGCGAAGCTTTCTTT. The J gene is TRBJ1-1, the V gene TRBV12-3 or TRBV12-4, with 7 bases fitting TRBD1. With 6 bases clipped from V and 8 bases from J, the junction kept 6 bases outside the gene matches. The CDR3 loop spans 12 amino acids.